Following are 10 T cell receptor beta chains from one sample sequenced in a study of identical twins. TCRdb re-derived calls from the 5' RACE reads in MiXCR, one entry per CDR3 protein. The top ten hold around 8.6% of the sample, which has 350,000 or so distinct CDR3 sequences, roughly 9% seen once. Sequences were obtained from naive T cells sorted from blood. The receptor source for this set is a woman aged 45 to 65 in good health.

Of note for this clonotype: This may arise from a read error, as a much more abundant clone is one base away. This chain joins TRBV9 and TRBJ2-1; 7 bases match TRBD2. CDR3 size: 15 residues. Germline V gene sequence: CDR1 SGDLS, CDR2 YYNGEE. In nucleotides, the CDR3 is TGTGCCAGCAGCCCTAGCGGAGCGAACTACCATGAGCAGTTCTTC. Amino acids: CASSPSGANYHEQFF.

This clonotype occurred many times. V and J are TRBV3-1 and TRBJ1-3, with a weak D call TRBD1 (5 bases). In germline, CDR1 is LGHDT, CDR2 YNNKEL (reference sequence). V was clipped by 9 bases and J by 4 bases, with 16 bases between them. The CDR3 extends over 14 amino acids. CDR3 nucleotide sequence: TGTGCCAGTTCTGCCGGGACGCGCGGAAACACCATATATTTT. It translates to CASSAGTRGNTIYF.

The table lists this clonotype with many counts. The chain carries TRBV18 and TRBJ2-3; D is unclear. Trimming left V 3 bases short and J 0 bases short, with 10 bases between. This CDR3 is 15 amino acids long. Germline V gene lookup returns CDR1 KGHSH and CDR2 LQKENI. CDR3 protein: CASSPRQTSTDTQYF. DNA for the CDR3: TGTGCCAGCTCACCCCGGCAGACCAGCACAGATACGCAGTATTTT.

This clonotype was seen more than once but under ten times. The V and J genes are TRBV7-2 and TRBJ2-1; 10 bases map to TRBD1. The CDR3 is 15 amino acids. Germline V gene sequence: CDR1 SGHTA, CDR2 FQGNSA. Unmatched junction bases numbered 7, after V lost 5 bases and J lost 6 bases. CDR3 amino acids: CASSRTGGVVNEQFF. DNA of the CDR3: TGTGCCAGCAGCCGGACAGGGGGGGTCGTCAATGAGCAGTTCTTC. The full variable domain, completed using reference TRBV7-2 and TRBJ2-1, is GAGVSQSPSNKVTEKGKDVELRCDPISGHTALYWYRQSLGQGLEFLIYFQGNSAPDKSGLPSDRFSAERTGGSVSTLTIQRTQQEDSAVYLCASSRTGGVVNEQFFGPGTRLTVL.

This clonotype has just a few counts. V usage is TRBV6-2 or TRBV6-3 and J usage is TRBJ2-5; D not certain. The CDR3 loop spans 14 amino acids. The V and J ends lost 2 bases and 5 bases respectively, with 12 bases between them. CDR1 MNHEY and CDR2 SVGEGT come from the germline V gene. CDR3 sequence reads: CASSYRALRETQYF. Here the CDR3 DNA reads TGTGCCAGCAGTTACAGGGCCCTCCGGGAGACCCAGTACTTC.

This clonotype was detected a few times. CDR3 coding DNA: TGTGCCAGCAGCCAACAGGGACAGCCCCGCTATGGCTACACCTTC. Translation: CASSQQGQPRYGYTF. V is TRBV4-2 and J is TRBJ1-2; 7 bases line up with TRBD1. With 2 bases clipped from V and 4 bases from J, the junction kept 7 bases outside the gene matches. CDR1 LGHNA and CDR2 YNFKEQ come from the germline V gene. The CDR3 is 15 residues long.

This chain joins TRBV9 and TRBJ2-1; D remains ambiguous. The CDR3 runs 15 residues. CDR1 is SGDLS and CDR2 is YYNGEE in the germline V gene. Trimming stripped 8 bases from V and 6 bases from J, with 21 bases between. The CDR3: CARSVLRTQFNEQFF. The CDR3 region has the DNA TGTGCCAGGTCCGTTTTAAGGACGCAATTCAATGAGCAGTTCTTC.

The chain joins TRBV11-3 to TRBJ2-4; 12 bases line up with TRBD1. The germline CDR1 and CDR2 sequences are SGHNT and YENEEA. This CDR3 is built from 18 residues. Trimming cost V 3 bases and J 0 bases; bases outside gene matches: 6. CDR3 region: CASSFRPGQGAAKNIQYF. For the CDR3, the DNA is TGTGCCAGCAGCTTTAGACCGGGACAGGGGGCAGCCAAAAACATTCAGTACTTC. The full variable domain, with the rest looked up from reference TRBV11-3 and TRBJ2-4, is EAGVVQSPRYKIIEKKQPVAFWCNPISGHNTLYWYLQNLGQGPELLIRYENEEAVDDSQLPKDRFSAERLKGVDSTLKIQPAELGDSAVYLCASSFRPGQGAAKNIQYFGAGTRLSVL.

This clonotype was picked up a small number of times. V is TRBV2 and J is TRBJ1-2, with D uncertain. With 3 bases removed from V and 2 bases from J, the gap between germline ends came to 13 bases. The CDR3 contains 15 residues. Germline assignment: CDR1 SNHLY and CDR2 FYNNEI. The CDR3 coding sequence is TGTGCCAGCAGTGACAGCATGGGCCGGAACTATGGCTACACCTTC. Amino acids: CASSDSMGRNYGYTF.

J is TRBJ2-1 and V is TRBV11-3; 16 bases line up with TRBD2. Trimming took 5 bases from V and 9 from J; bases not matched to a gene: 7. The germline gives CDR1 SGHNT, CDR2 YENEEA. The CDR3 is 16 residues long. As DNA, the CDR3 is TGTGCCAGCAGCCCAACCGGGACTAGCGGGGGGGGTGAGCAGTTCTTC. This translates into CASSPTGTSGGGEQFF.